One TCR beta chain is described in this entry. Membership in each cohort depended on participant-reported clinical history. The data were obtained in a study of blood T cell repertoires in COVID-19. Study at large: From the United States, Italy and Spain came samples of acute and convalescent COVID-19. PBMCs, B-cell-depleted T cells, or T cells were the source of the cDNA or gDNA that made up the material.

Per the study methods: Amplifying reference gene primers gave estimates of nucleated cell counts. The method was immunoSEQ multiplex PCR; TCRdb's version includes in-frame clones alone and lacks a portion of them. That table is the source of V, J and clone size, and D and trimming were worked out from the DNA. The repertoire consists of approximately 250,000 clones, with approximately 85% occurring once and the leading ten covering over 7.5%. CDR1 is SGHRS, CDR2 YFSETQ, per germline. V lost 0 bases and J lost 6; bases outside the gene matches: 7. The CDR3 covers 16 residues. Sequencing used PBMCs or T cells enriched from blood (not recorded which). The J gene is TRBJ2-5, the V gene TRBV5-1; 11 nucleotides line up with TRBD2. The origin of this receptor is a woman in her fifties or sixties with acute COVID-19. Written as DNA, the CDR3 is TGCGCCAGCAGCTTGGAGCTAGCGGGGGGCGCGAAGACCCAGTACTTC. Protein sequence: CASSLELAGGAKTQYF.